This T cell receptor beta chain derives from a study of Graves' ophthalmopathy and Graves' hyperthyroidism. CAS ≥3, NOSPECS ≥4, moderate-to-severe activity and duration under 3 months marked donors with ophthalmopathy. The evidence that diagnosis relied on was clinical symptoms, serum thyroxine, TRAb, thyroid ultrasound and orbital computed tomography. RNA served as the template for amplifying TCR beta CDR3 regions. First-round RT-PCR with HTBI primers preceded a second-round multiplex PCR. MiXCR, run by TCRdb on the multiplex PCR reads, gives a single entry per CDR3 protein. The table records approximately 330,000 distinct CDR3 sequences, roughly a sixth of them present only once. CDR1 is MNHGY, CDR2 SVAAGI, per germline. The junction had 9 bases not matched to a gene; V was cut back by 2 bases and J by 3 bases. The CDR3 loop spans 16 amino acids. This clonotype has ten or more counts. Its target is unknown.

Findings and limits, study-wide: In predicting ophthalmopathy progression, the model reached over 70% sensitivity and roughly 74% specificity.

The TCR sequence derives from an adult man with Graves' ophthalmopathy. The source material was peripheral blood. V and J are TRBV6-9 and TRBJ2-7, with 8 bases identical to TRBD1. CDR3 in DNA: TGTGCCAGCAGTTATCCCAACGACAGGGGAGGCTACGAGCAGTACTTC. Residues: CASSYPNDRGGYEQYF.